This T cell receptor beta chain was obtained from a study of T cell responses to AZD1222 COVID-19 vaccine. Assay used: immunoSEQ multiplex PCR; TCRdb lists only in-frame clones, some missing. Among approximately 190,000 clones listed, 80% to 95% were seen once. The study's findings and limits: There were repertoire samples only from the period after the peak T cell response. In a largely white British group with more females than males, clonal diversity was possibly underestimated. Of the AZD1222 recipients, only five to seven were seropositive at baseline.

V gave up 4 bases and J gave up 0 bases, with 9 bases separating them. CDR3 length equals 15 residues. From germline, CDR1 is LGHNT and CDR2 FRNRAP. Worth noting for this clone: Antigen specificity is unknown.

The material was peripheral blood, obtained on day 0 of AZD1222 vaccination. J is TRBJ2-2 and V is TRBV12-5; TRBD1 might be the D (5 bases). This TCR derives from an adult in good health. This chain's CDR3 is CASGSGHANTGELFF. The CDR3 nucleotides read TGTGCTAGTGGTTCTGGACATGCGAACACCGGGGAGCTGTTTTTT.